Described below is a single T cell receptor beta chain sequence and its context. Original handling: Estimation of nucleated cell counts relied on the amplification of reference gene primers. The method was immunoSEQ multiplex PCR; TCRdb's version includes in-frame clones alone and lacks a portion of them. V and J calls and clone size are given by that table; D and trimming were obtained from the DNA. Of 120,000 or so clones in the sample, around 80% were seen once. The V gene's germline CDR1 is LGHDT and CDR2 YNNKEL (reference sequence). V was pared by 5 bases and J by 2 bases, with 4 bases of the junction left unmatched. The CDR3 consists of 14 residues. This specimen belongs to a study of blood T cell repertoires in COVID-19. At the level of the study: Sources were T cells, B-cell-depleted T cells, or PBMCs; the material itself was cDNA or gDNA.

Input material: peripheral blood. The TCR was taken from an elderly woman with acute or convalescent COVID-19. The rearrangement uses TRBV3-1 (or the pseudogene TRBV3-2) and TRBJ2-3; TRBD2 matches at 7 bases. This CDR3 reads CASSSGLDTDTQYF. CDR3 coding DNA: TGTGCCAGCAGCTCCGGACTAGACACAGATACGCAGTATTTT.